This T cell receptor (beta chain) originates from a study of cytomegalovirus exposure and HLA in healthy donors. Across the study: A data release that came early held tens of millions of unique TCRs from HLA-typed donors. Study results and caveats: Researchers reported from a later analysis that most CMV-associated TCR beta chains appeared HLA-restricted.

CDR1 is MNHEY and CDR2 is SMNVEV in the germline V gene (reference sequence). The V and J ends lost 6 bases and 7 bases respectively, with 10 bases between them. CDR3 length: 12 residues. Use of 60 Vbeta and 13 Jbeta primers characterized the PCR. The repertoire was sequenced with immunoSEQ multiplex PCR; TCRdb's copy has only in-frame clones and lacks some. The data hold 80,000 to 95,000 clones, with 70% to 75% observed a single time. Turning to this clone: Its antigen is not known.

The TCR comes from a woman aged 18-29 years in good health and CMV-seropositive. V and J are TRBV27 and TRBJ2-1; D is undetermined. The sequencing sample was made of PBMCs. The CDR3 DNA is TGTGCCAGCAGCGCCCCTAGGAATGAGCAGTTCTTC. Translating it yields CASSAPRNEQFF.